This TCR beta chain was sequenced for a study of cytomegalovirus exposure and HLA in healthy donors. Study conclusions and caveats: The authors enumerated around 150 TCR beta chains as linked to cytomegalovirus.

Worth noting for this clone: The antigen is not known.

The germline V gene has CDR1 SNHLY and CDR2 FYNNEI. The CDR3 is 13 residues long. After removal of 4 bases from V and 6 bases from J, the junction contained 3 bases not matched to a gene. Assay: immunoSEQ multiplex PCR; the TCRdb copy retains only in-frame clones and omits some. The sample records fewer than 250,000 clones, approximately 87% being singletons. The sample consisted of PBMCs. The chain carries TRBV2 and TRBJ1-5; 7 nucleotides line up with TRBD1. The TCR sequence derives from a young woman in good health and CMV-seronegative. This CDR3 is CASSGQGSQPQHF. The CDR3 coding sequence is TGTGCCAGCAGTGGACAGGGAAGTCAGCCCCAGCATTTT.